There are many counts of the clone carrying this TCR beta chain. What it binds is not known. This entry belongs to a study of T cell repertoires in cytomegalovirus infection. MiXCR was run by TCRdb on the reads, yielding one entry per CDR3 protein. The profile shows nearly 550,000 distinct CDR3 sequences, approximately 15% of them singletons. Findings and caveats of the study: HLA-C-restricted CMV-specific TCR beta clonotypes were dominant in the ex vivo response.

Trimming pared 0 bases from V and 3 bases from J, leaving 9 bases between. The CDR3 is 15 amino acids. From germline, CDR1 is SEHNR and CDR2 FQNEAQ (reference sequence). Sequencing was done on a sample of CD8+ T cells from PBMCs. The clonotype originates from a human donor in good health (CMV status not recorded). Some clones in this sample may be carry-over from other donors' samples. The chain carries TRBV7-9 and TRBJ2-1; perhaps TRBD1 as D (6 bases). CDR3 DNA: TGTGCCAGCAGCTTAGCGTTCAGGGGCTACAATGAGCAGTTCTTC. Translating it yields CASSLAFRGYNEQFF.